Sequencing of this T cell receptor (beta chain) was carried out in a study of blood T cell repertoires in COVID-19 (dated by TCRdb to the early 2020s). With regard to the full study: Samples from collaborators originated in the United States, Italy and Spain and spanned both the acute and convalescent phases of COVID-19. The dataset comprised deeply sampled blood TCRbeta repertoires from subjects exposed to, actively infected with, or recovered from COVID-19. Samples were obtained from the ongoing ImmuneRACE study (first 160 participants) and from 1,000 to 1,500 subjects provided by 6 global collaborators. A de-identified subject ID, COVID-19 status, age in years and sex were almost always included in the sample metadata. Where available, HLA class I and class II types were taken from metadata supplied by the sample provider and were not determined by assay-based typing. A freely available public database, intended as a resource for researchers studying the immune response to SARS-CoV-2, is where the repertoires were released. The material from the prospective study consisted of cDNA or gDNA derived from T cells, B-cell-depleted T cells, or PBMCs.

About this clone: Its binding antigen is unknown. Base qualities are missing; no much larger clone stands one base away.

TCRbeta CDR3 regions were amplified from genomic DNA using the immunoSEQ Assay, a bias-controlled multiplex PCR. The published analysis was carried out like this. The number of nucleated cells in each sample was estimated by amplification of reference gene primers within the assay. To quantify the absolute abundance of each unique TCRbeta CDR3 rearrangement, sequence reads were collapsed and filtered. For each sample, productive Simpson clonality was calculated as the square root of Simpson's diversity index across productive rearrangements. TCRdb holds this immuneACCESS table with in-frame rearrangements only. Some clones are missing; in checked studies, unresolved V genes explain under half, and the rest has no known cause. V, J and clone size reflect that table, while D and trimming were determined from the DNA. For this sample there are 190,000 or so clones; over 75% appear just once. The ten largest clones take up 9.8% of the sample.

General conclusions and limits of the study: The quantity of clinical and demographic metadata differed by source and by participant and was supplied without curation.

Taken from the germline V gene, the CDR1 and CDR2 loops are KGHSH and LQKENI. The junction carries 9 bases between V and J, which are trimmed by 2 bases and 8 bases respectively. The CDR3 covers 13 residues, taking in both the cysteine and the phenylalanine. The sequence is cut down to CDR3 DNA, 39 bases in frame from base 1. The collaborating institutions used their own protocols to collect whole blood in K2EDTA tubes. For TCRbeta analysis, collaborator samples were shipped as frozen whole blood, as isolated PBMCs, or as DNA extracted from either sample type. This receptor chain uses TRBV18 and TRBJ1-4; the D gene identity is not certain. Sequenced sample: peripheral blood. The sequence came from an elderly woman with acute or convalescent COVID-19. The nucleotide sequence reads as follows: TGTGCCAGCTCACCAGGGCATGGGGAAAAACTGTTTTTT. Its translation reads: CASSPGHGEKLFF. The variable domain in full, with residues beyond the CDR3 obtained from the reference TRBV18 and TRBJ1-4 genes, is NAGVMQNPRHLVRRRGQEARLRCSPMKGHSHVYWYRQLPEEGLKFMVYLQKENIIDESGMPKERFSAEFPKEGPSILRIQQVVRGDSAAYFCASSPGHGEKLFFGSGTQLSVL.